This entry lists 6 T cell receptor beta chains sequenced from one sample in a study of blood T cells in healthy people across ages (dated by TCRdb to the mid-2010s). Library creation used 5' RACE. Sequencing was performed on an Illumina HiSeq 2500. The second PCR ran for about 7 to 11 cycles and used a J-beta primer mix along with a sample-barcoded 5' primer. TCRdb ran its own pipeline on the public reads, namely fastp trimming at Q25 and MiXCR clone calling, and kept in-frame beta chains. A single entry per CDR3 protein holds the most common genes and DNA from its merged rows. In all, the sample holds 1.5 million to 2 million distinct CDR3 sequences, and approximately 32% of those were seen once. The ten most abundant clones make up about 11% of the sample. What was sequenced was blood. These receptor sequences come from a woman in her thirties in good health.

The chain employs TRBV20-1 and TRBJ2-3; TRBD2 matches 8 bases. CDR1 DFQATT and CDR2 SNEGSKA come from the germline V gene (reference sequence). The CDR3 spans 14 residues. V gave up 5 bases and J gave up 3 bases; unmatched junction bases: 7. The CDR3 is CSARYRGGTDTQYF. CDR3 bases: TGCAGTGCTCGATACCGGGGGGGGACAGATACGCAGTATTTT.

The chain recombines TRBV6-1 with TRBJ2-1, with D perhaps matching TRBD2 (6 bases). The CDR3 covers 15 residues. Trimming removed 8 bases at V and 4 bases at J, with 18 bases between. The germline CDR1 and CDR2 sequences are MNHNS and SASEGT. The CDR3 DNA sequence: TGTGCCAGCCGACCAAGGAGGGGCGGTTACAATGAGCAGTTCTTC. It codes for CASRPRRGGYNEQFF.

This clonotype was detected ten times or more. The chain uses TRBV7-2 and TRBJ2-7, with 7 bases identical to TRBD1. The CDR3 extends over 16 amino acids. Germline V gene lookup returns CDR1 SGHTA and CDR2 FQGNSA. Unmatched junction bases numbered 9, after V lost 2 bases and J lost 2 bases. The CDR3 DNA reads TGTGCCAGCAGCTTAAGAATAGGGGGCAACACCTACGAGCAGTACTTC. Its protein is CASSLRIGGNTYEQYF. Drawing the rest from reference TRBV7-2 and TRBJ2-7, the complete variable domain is GAGVSQSPSNKVTEKGKDVELRCDPISGHTALYWYRQSLGQGLEFLIYFQGNSAPDKSGLPSDRFSAERTGGSVSTLTIQRTQQEDSAVYLCASSLRIGGNTYEQYFGPGTRLTVT.

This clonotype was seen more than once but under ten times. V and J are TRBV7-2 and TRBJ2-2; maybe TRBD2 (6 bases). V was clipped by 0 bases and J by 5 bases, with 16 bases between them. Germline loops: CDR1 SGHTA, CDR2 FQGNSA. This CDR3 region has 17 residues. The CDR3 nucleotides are TGTGCCAGCAGCTTAGCGGTTTGGGGGAGGTCGACCGGGGAGCTGTTTTTT. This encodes CASSLAVWGRSTGELFF.

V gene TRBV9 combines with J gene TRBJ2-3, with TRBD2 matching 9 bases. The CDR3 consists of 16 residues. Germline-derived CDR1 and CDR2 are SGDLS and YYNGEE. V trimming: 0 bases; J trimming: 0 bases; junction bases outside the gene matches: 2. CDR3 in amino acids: CASSVDTSGSTDTQYF. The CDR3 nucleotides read TGTGCCAGCAGCGTAGATACTAGCGGGAGCACAGATACGCAGTATTTT.

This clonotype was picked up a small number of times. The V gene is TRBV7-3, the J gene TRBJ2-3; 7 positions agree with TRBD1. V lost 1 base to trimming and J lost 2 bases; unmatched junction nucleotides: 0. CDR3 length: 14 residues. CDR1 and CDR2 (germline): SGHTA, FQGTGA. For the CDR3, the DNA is TGTGCCAGCAGCTTAAAGGGGGCCACAGATACGCAGTATTTT. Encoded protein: CASSLKGATDTQYF.